This T cell receptor beta chain is drawn from a study of vaccination and CD4 T cells after COVID-19. About the study: Two of the convalescents were Hispanic, and convalescents were six males and four females. Either a CEFX pool, an HIV-1 Nef pool, or no peptide was added to control cultures. Whole-study results and caveats: Convalescent patient numbers were relatively low, with no early post-infection timepoints.

On this clonotype: Its antigen is not identified.

In germline, CDR1 is MNHEY, CDR2 SMNVEV (reference sequence). V lost 3 bases and J 1 base, leaving 7 bases between the germline ends. The CDR3 spans 14 residues. Cultured CD4+ T cell DNA was sequenced using the Oncomine TCR Beta short-read assay. TCRdb itself ran the PCR reads through MiXCR, one entry per CDR3 protein. The table includes 4,200 or so distinct CDR3 sequences, roughly two thirds detected once. Sample treatment: approximately 11-day PBMC culture with coronavirus spike peptide pools or control peptides (ViraFEST assay). The sequence was obtained from a human donor who had recovered from COVID-19. Material: CD4+ T cells from blood, cultured in vitro. The rearrangement joins TRBV27 to TRBJ1-5; possible D gene TRBD1, 6 bases. CDR3 region: CASSFGQSNQPQHF. The CDR3 nucleotides are TGTGCCAGCAGTTTCGGACAGAGCAATCAGCCCCAGCATTTT.